Detailed here is one TCR beta chain. Germline CDR1 is LGHNA and CDR2 is YSLEER. V lost 4 bases to trimming and J lost 6 bases; unmatched junction nucleotides: 15. This CDR3 contains 17 residues. The data were obtained in a study of blood T cell repertoires in COVID-19. As handled by the study authors: Reference gene primers were amplified, and this amplification served to estimate nucleated cell counts. Here immunoSEQ multiplex PCR was the method, and the copy in TCRdb shows in-frame clones only, minus some. Clonal size and the V and J genes are those of that table, whereas D and trimming came from the DNA. The sample lists under 70,000 clones; about 91% were seen once.

The specimen sequenced was peripheral blood. The chain combines TRBV4-3 with TRBJ2-1, with 7 bases fitting TRBD1. This TCR derives from a woman in her seventies with acute or convalescent COVID-19. CDR3 DNA sequence: TGCGCCAGCAGCCCTACACAGGGGCCCTACGCTGGCAATGAGCAGTTCTTC. As protein: CASSPTQGPYAGNEQFF.